This T cell receptor beta chain emerged from a study of T cell responses to AZD1222 COVID-19 vaccine. Trimming left V 4 bases short and J 4 bases short, with 11 bases between. The CDR3 consists of 14 residues. The germline gives CDR1 LNHDA, CDR2 SQIVND (reference sequence). Clones were read by immunoSEQ multiplex PCR, and TCRdb kept only the in-frame ones, dropping some. The sample lists approximately 200,000 clones; around 87% were seen once. The clonotype comes from an adult in good health. This rearrangement joins TRBV19 to TRBJ1-3; unclear D gene. The sequences come from peripheral blood, collected on day 0 of MenACWY control vaccination. The CDR3 region is CASSTGPSGNTIYF. CDR3 in DNA: TGTGCCAGTAGTACTGGACCCTCAGGAAACACCATATATTTT.